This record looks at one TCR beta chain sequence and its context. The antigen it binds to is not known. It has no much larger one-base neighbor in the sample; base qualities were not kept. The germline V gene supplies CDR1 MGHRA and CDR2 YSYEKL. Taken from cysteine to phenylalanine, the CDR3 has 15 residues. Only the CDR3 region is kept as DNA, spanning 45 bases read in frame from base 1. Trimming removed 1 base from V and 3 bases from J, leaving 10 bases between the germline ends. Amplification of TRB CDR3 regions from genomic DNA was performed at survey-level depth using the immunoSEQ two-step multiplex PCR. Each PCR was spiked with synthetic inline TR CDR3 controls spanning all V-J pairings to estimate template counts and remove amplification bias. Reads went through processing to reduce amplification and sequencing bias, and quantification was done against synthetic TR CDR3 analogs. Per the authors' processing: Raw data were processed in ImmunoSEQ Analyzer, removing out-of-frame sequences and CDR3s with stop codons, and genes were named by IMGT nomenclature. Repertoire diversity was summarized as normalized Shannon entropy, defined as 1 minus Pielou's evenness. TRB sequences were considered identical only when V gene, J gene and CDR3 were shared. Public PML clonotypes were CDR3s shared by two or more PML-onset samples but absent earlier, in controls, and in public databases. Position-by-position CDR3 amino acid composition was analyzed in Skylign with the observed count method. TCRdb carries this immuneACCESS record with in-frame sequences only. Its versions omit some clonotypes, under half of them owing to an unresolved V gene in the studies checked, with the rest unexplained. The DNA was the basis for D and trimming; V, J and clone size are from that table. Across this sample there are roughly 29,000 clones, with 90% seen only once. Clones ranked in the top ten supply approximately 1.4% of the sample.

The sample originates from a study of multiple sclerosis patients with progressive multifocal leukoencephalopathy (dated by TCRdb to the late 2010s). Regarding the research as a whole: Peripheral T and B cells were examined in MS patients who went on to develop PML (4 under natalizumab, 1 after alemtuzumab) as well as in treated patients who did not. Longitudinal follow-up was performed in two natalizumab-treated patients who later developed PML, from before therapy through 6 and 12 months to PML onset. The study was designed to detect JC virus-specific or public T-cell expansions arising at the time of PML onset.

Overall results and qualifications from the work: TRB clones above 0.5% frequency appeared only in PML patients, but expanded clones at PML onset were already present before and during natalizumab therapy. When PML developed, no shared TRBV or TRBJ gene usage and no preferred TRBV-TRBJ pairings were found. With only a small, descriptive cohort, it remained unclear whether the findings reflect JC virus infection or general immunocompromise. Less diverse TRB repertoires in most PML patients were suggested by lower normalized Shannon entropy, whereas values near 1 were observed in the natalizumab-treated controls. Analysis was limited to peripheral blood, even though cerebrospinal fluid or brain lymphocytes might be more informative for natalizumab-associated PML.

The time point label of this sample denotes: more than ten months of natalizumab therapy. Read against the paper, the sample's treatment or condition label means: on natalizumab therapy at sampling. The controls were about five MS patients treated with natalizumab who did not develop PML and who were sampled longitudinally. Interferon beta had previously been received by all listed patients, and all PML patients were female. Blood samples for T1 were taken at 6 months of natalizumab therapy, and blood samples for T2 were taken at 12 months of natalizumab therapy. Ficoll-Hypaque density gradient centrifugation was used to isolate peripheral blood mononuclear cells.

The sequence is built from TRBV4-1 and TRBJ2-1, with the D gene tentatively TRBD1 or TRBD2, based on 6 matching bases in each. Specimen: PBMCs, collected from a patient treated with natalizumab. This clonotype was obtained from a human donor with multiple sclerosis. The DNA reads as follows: TGCGCCAGCAGCCAAGCCGGGGGCAGCTACAATGAGCAGTTCTTC. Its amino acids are CASSQAGGSYNEQFF.